This T cell receptor beta chain was obtained from a study of blood T cell repertoires in COVID-19. Looking at the study overall: Samples came from the United States, Italy and Spain, spanning acute and convalescent COVID-19. From T cells, B-cell-depleted T cells, or PBMCs came the material, which was cDNA or gDNA.

Patients of the Seattle cohort, enrolled during active infection, were followed longitudinally. The CDR3 runs 12 residues. In germline, CDR1 is SGHTA, CDR2 FQGNSA. Trimming cost V 1 base and J 7 bases, with 7 bases left between them. Per the authors' pipeline: Amplification of reference gene primers was used by the study to estimate nucleated cell counts. Sequenced by immunoSEQ multiplex PCR; TCRdb stores in-frame clones only, minus some. The D gene and trimming were derived from the DNA, and the V and J assignments and clone size from that table. The sample gives a few hundred thousand clones, roughly 89% of which show up once; 2.1% is in the top ten.

The receptor comes from a woman between 55 and 75 years old with COVID-19, enrolled during active disease. This chain uses TRBV7-2 with TRBJ1-2, with a possible D match to TRBD1 (5 bases). The specimen was peripheral blood. CDR3: CASSLERGGYTF. For the CDR3, the DNA is TGTGCCAGCAGCTTAGAAAGGGGTGGCTACACCTTC.